This TCR beta chain appears in the sequencing data of a study of identifying expanded T cells in peripheral blood. Using immunoSEQ multiplex PCR, the repertoire was profiled, and TCRdb retains in-frame clones only, with some absent. The sample holds 83,000 or so clones, roughly 90% seen once. Germline V lookup: CDR1 SGHRS, CDR2 YFSETQ. The CDR3 loop spans 16 amino acids. After removal of 4 bases from V and 0 bases from J, the junction contained 6 bases not matched to a gene. Only a few counts were recorded for this clone. No infections or other immune events were documented during collection. This rearrangement joins TRBV5-1 to TRBJ2-7, with 11 bases matching TRBD2. The TCR was taken from a person aged 18 to 69 in good health. The sample taken for sequencing was blood. The CDR3 nucleotides read TGCGCCAGCAGCCCTACCGGGACTAGCGGCTCCTACGAGCAGTACTTC. This translates into CASSPTGTSGSYEQYF.